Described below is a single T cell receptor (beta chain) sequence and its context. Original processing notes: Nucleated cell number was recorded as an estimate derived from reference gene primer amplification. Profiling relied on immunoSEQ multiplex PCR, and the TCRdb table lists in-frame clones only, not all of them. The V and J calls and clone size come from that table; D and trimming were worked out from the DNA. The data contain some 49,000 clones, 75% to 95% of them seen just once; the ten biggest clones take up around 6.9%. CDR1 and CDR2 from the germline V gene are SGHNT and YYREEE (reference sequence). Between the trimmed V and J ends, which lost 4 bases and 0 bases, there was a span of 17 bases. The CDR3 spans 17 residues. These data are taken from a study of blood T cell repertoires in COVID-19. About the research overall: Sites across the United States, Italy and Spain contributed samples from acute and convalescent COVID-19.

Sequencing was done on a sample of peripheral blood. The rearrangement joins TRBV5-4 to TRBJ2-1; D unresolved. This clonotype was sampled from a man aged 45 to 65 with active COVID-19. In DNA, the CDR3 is TGTGCCAGCAGCCGGCTGCTAGGAGTCAGCTCCTACAATGAGCAGTTCTTC. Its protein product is CASSRLLGVSSYNEQFF.